This T cell receptor (beta chain) was identified during a study of low-dose radiotherapy and immunotherapy resistance in tumors. Time point described: after trial treatment. The treatment: LDRT plus nivolumab, ipilimumab, low-dose cyclophosphamide and aspirin (RACIN trial). At least ten counts were recorded for this clonotype. Alpha and beta chains were covered, as first-strand cDNA relied on TRAV- and TRBV-specific primers. TCR amplification involved approximately 20 PCR cycles with a constant-region primer and V-primer adapter. MiXCR was run by TCRdb on the reads, yielding one entry per CDR3 protein. The table shows approximately 42,000 distinct CDR3 sequences, with 20% to 30% occurring only once. The sequence was obtained from a male donor with prostate cancer. This material consisted of PBMCs, taken after low-dose radiotherapy plus immunotherapy.

As DNA, the CDR3 is TGTGCCAGCAGTCCTCCCGACAGGGGAGGCAATCAGCCCCAGCATTTT. It codes for CASSPPDRGGNQPQHF. This sequence joins TRBV28 and TRBJ1-5; 8 bases fit TRBD1. CDR3 length equals 16 residues. V dropped 5 bases and J dropped 2; count of bases not matched to a gene: 8. Germline CDR1 is MDHEN and CDR2 is SYDVKM.